These T cell receptor beta chains were read from a single sample in a study of blood T cell repertoires in COVID-19. Generated by immunoSEQ multiplex PCR, the TCRdb table keeps only in-frame clones and is missing some. The sample consists of about 200,000 clones, approximately 84% of them appearing once. Specimen: peripheral blood. All receptors derive from a woman older than 75 with COVID-19, enrolled during active disease. CDR3s include the opening cysteine and the closing phenylalanine or tryptophan. The D gene is left open where the match is weak. Clone size is given for some rows only: seen once, a few or many times, or a class if the clone is expanded.

j_call d_call v_call clone_size cdr3_nt cdr3_aa
TRBJ1-4 TRBD1 TRBV5-1 NA TGCGCCAGCAAATTGGGACAGGGCTATGAAAAACTGTTTTTT CASKLGQGYEKLFF
TRBJ2-3 TRBD2 TRBV24-1 NA TGTGCCACCGAGGCGGGAGCTCCCACAGATACGCAGTATTTT CATEAGAPTDTQYF
TRBJ1-5 NA TRBV3-1/TRBV3-2 NA TGTGCCAGCAGCCATTCCTCGGGGCCCCAGCATTTT CASSHSSGPQHF
TRBJ2-1 NA TRBV14 NA TGTGCCAGCAGCCCCAGAACAGGATCGGACTACAATGAGCAGTTCTTC CASSPRTGSDYNEQFF
TRBJ2-1 NA TRBV14 NA TGTGCCAGCAGCCTGCTCGGGGTCTCCTACAATGAGCAGTTCTTC CASSLLGVSYNEQFF
TRBJ1-2 TRBD1 TRBV12-3/TRBV12-4 NA TGTGCCTCTGCCAACAGGGGTGGCTACACCTTC CASANRGGYTF
TRBJ2-5 TRBD1 TRBV12-3/TRBV12-4 few TGTGCCAGCAGTCGGGACAGTACCGAGACCCAGTACTTC CASSRDSTETQYF
TRBJ2-7 NA TRBV6-5 NA TGTGCCAGCAGTTCCCCGAAGCGTTCCTACGAGCAGTACTTC CASSSPKRSYEQYF
TRBJ2-1 TRBD2 TRBV2 NA TGTGCCACCAGTCGGGAGGTGTATGAGCAGTTCTTC CATSREVYEQFF
TRBJ2-3 TRBD2 TRBV6-5 few TGTGCCAGCTCTGTGACTAGCTATTCGGGGGATACGCAGTATTTT CASSVTSYSGDTQYF
TRBJ2-3 TRBD2 TRBV7-9 NA TGTGCCAGCAGCTTAGCTAGCGGGGGCTCGGATACGCAGTATTTT CASSLASGGSDTQYF
TRBJ2-7 TRBD1 TRBV7-8 NA TGTGCCAGCAGCTTAGTCTCTTATGGTGGACAGGGAGGATACGAGCAGTACTTC CASSLVSYGGQGGYEQYF
TRBJ2-1 TRBD1 TRBV7-3 NA TGTGCCAGCAGCTTACAGGGGGCGGGCTATGAGCAGTTCTTC CASSLQGAGYEQFF
TRBJ1-3 NA TRBV28 NA TGTGCCAGCAGTTTAGAACAGGTCGCCGGAAACACCATATATTTT CASSLEQVAGNTIYF
TRBJ1-3 NA TRBV7-9 NA TGTGCCAGCAGCTTAGCAGCGATCTCTGGAAACACCATATATTTT CASSLAAISGNTIYF
TRBJ2-7 TRBD1 TRBV6-1 NA TGTGCCAGCAGTGAAGGGACAGGGGGCTCGTTGGAGCAGTACTTC CASSEGTGGSLEQYF
TRBJ2-7 NA TRBV6-4 few TGTGCCTTCCCCCAGACAGGCTCCTACGAGCAGTACTTC CAFPQTGSYEQYF
TRBJ1-1 NA TRBV5-1 NA TGCGCCAGCAGCGAACCAGGGCGAAACACTGAAGCTTTCTTT CASSEPGRNTEAFF
TRBJ1-2 TRBD1 TRBV9 few TGTGCCAGCAGCGGGTATGGGGGACAGGGGCTTGGTGGCTACACCTTC CASSGYGGQGLGGYTF
TRBJ2-7 NA TRBV5-4 NA TGTGCCAGCAGCTTGGCCGTCGGGAACGAGCAGTACTTC CASSLAVGNEQYF
TRBJ2-7 TRBD2 TRBV11-2 NA TGTGCCAGCAGCTTAGTTAGCGGGAGGGGCGACGAGCAGTACTTC CASSLVSGRGDEQYF
TRBJ1-2 NA TRBV2 NA TGTGCCAGCAGTCCAGGGCTCGTTATAAGTGGCTACACCTTC CASSPGLVISGYTF
TRBJ1-4 NA TRBV3-1/TRBV3-2 few TGTGCCAGCAGCCCCCGGAGGACAGCTAATGAAAAACTGTTTTTT CASSPRRTANEKLFF
TRBJ1-4 NA TRBV5-6 NA TGTGCCAGCAGCTTTGAGAGGGGCGGGGGTGAAAAACTGTTTTTT CASSFERGGGEKLFF
TRBJ1-1 NA TRBV7-9 once TGTGCCAGCAGTGGTGGACTAGAAGGGGCTTTCTTT CASSGGLEGAFF
TRBJ1-2 TRBD1 TRBV5-1 NA TGCGCCAGCAGCCCGGACAGGGGGCAGAGGGGCTACACCTTC CASSPDRGQRGYTF
TRBJ2-1 TRBD1 TRBV10-3 NA TGTGCCATCAGTCCCGGGACAGGGTTTGCCGCCTACAATGAGCAGTTCTTC CAISPGTGFAAYNEQFF